The 30 T cell receptor beta chains below come from one sample, sequenced in a study of T cell responses to AZD1222 COVID-19 vaccine. Sequencing was performed with immunoSEQ multiplex PCR; in TCRdb, only in-frame clones are kept and a portion is missing. This repertoire shows 110,000 to 150,000 clones, approximately 92% found once; its top ten account for around 1.5%. This material consisted of peripheral blood, taken on day 0 of AZD1222 vaccination. All receptors come from an adult in good health.

The V call is TRBV12-3 or TRBV12-4, the J call TRBJ1-2, with a weak D call TRBD1 (6 bases). There are 13 residues in the CDR3. Deletions cut 6 bases from V and 8 bases from J, with 16 bases between. The CDR3 DNA reads as TGTGCCAGCAGCCAAATGTACAGGGCCGGCTACACCTTC. This codes for CASSQMYRAGYTF.

The gene calls are TRBV12-3 or TRBV12-4 and TRBJ1-4; no definite D call. V dropped 5 bases and J dropped 10 bases, with 11 bases sitting between them. The CDR3 loop spans 12 amino acids. This chain's CDR3 is CASSLTGVKLFF. CDR3 sequence (DNA): TGTGCCAGCAGTCTAACCGGGGTAAAACTGTTTTTT.

As for this clone: Compared with germline, one end of the junction differs, possibly owing to a read error. The chain uses TRBV5-4 and TRBJ2-7; 7 bases match TRBD2. In germline, CDR1 is SGHNT, CDR2 YYREEE (reference sequence). CDR3 length: 14 residues. For the CDR3, the DNA is TGTGCCTGCAGCTTGGGGACTACCTCTAGGGAGCAGTACTTC. Translation gives CACSLGTTSREQYF.

This chain uses TRBV11-2 with TRBJ2-5; TRBD2 is a possible D gene (6 bases). The CDR3 length is 17 residues. The germline V and J ends were trimmed by 4 bases and 0 bases, with 18 bases remaining between them. Looked up from germline, CDR1 is SGHAT and CDR2 is FQNNGV. CDR3 amino acids: CASSSGVVASYQETQYF. In DNA, the CDR3 is TGTGCCAGCAGCTCGGGGGTAGTAGCGTCGTACCAAGAGACCCAGTACTTC.

This clone was recorded a few times. This sequence joins TRBV30 and TRBJ1-4; D unclear. V was cut by 0 bases and J by 7 bases, with 12 bases left in between. CDR1 GTSNPN and CDR2 SVGIG come from the germline V gene (reference sequence). This CDR3 has 14 residues. CDR3 region: CAWSVGGVVEKLFF. DNA for the CDR3: TGTGCCTGGAGTGTTGGTGGGGTTGTTGAAAAACTGTTTTTT.

This clone was seen only once. The rearrangement uses TRBV18 and TRBJ1-5; maybe TRBD1 (6 bases). V gave up 1 base and J gave up 2 bases, with 12 bases separating them. The CDR3 is 16 residues long. Per germline, CDR1 KGHSH and CDR2 LQKENI. In DNA, the CDR3 is TGTGCCAGCTCACCACGGGACACCGCTGGCAATCAGCCCCAGCATTTT. Amino acid sequence: CASSPRDTAGNQPQHF.

The chain is built from TRBV10-3 and TRBJ2-1; no clear D gene. Trimming pared 10 bases from V and 0 bases from J, leaving 10 bases between. Germline assignment: CDR1 ENHRY and CDR2 SYGVKD. The CDR3 totals 13 residues. CDR3 DNA: TGTGCCAACTCTCCGAGCTCCTACAATGAGCAGTTCTTC. It yields the protein CANSPSSYNEQFF.

The chain recombines TRBV19 with TRBJ2-6; the D gene is possibly TRBD1 (5 bases). V gave up 0 bases and J gave up 0 bases, with 12 bases separating them. Germline V gene sequence: CDR1 LNHDA, CDR2 SQIVND (reference sequence). The CDR3 is made up of 18 amino acids. CDR3 DNA sequence: TGTGCCAGTAGTATAGATGGGGCCGGAAGCTCTGGGGCCAACGTCCTGACTTTC. Protein: CASSIDGAGSSGANVLTF.

This chain links TRBV5-5 with TRBJ1-1; TRBD1 is a possible D gene (5 bases). Deletions cut 4 bases from V and 2 bases from J, with 18 bases between. The CDR3 contains 16 residues. Looked up from germline, CDR1 is SGHKS and CDR2 is YYEKEE (reference sequence). The CDR3 spells CASSGDPSGLNTEAFF. In DNA, the CDR3 is TGTGCCAGCAGCGGGGACCCAAGCGGACTCAACACTGAAGCTTTCTTT.

This chain uses TRBV27 with TRBJ2-7, with 11 bases that match TRBD2. The CDR3 has 15 amino acids. Germline CDR1 is MNHEY and CDR2 is SMNVEV (reference sequence). Losses at the gene ends were 4 bases for V and 5 bases for J; bases not matched to a gene: 7. The DNA of the CDR3 is TGTGCCAGCAGTTCCCCTAGCGGGGGGTACAACGAGCAGTACTTC. This encodes CASSSPSGGYNEQYF.

The CDR3 sequence: CAISADRGLDGYTF. Written as DNA, the CDR3 is TGTGCCATCAGTGCCGACAGGGGGCTAGATGGCTACACCTTC. J is TRBJ1-2 and V is TRBV10-3; 10 bases line up with TRBD1. This CDR3 has 14 residues. The V gene's germline CDR1 is ENHRY and CDR2 SYGVKD. The V and J ends lost 4 bases and 6 bases, in that order; junction bases with no gene match: 5.

The CDR3, as DNA: TGTGCCTGGAGTGGCTCCCCCGGACAGCTCACCGGGGAGCTGTTTTTT. This codes for CAWSGSPGQLTGELFF. The V gene is TRBV30, the J gene TRBJ2-2; D possibly corresponds to TRBD1 (6 bases). This CDR3 contains 16 residues. Germline loops: CDR1 GTSNPN, CDR2 SVGIG (reference sequence). Trimming left V 1 base short and J 4 bases short, with 16 bases between.

The chain couples TRBV4-1 to TRBJ2-3; D unclear. V dropped 1 base and J dropped 2 bases, with 10 bases sitting between them. The V gene's germline CDR1 is MGHRA and CDR2 YSYEKL. There are 15 residues in the CDR3. CDR3 sequence (DNA): TGCGCCAGCAGCCAAGTTGGCAGGAACACAGATACGCAGTATTTT. It is translated as CASSQVGRNTDTQYF.

In its sample, this clone was seen once. The genes are TRBV7-9 and TRBJ1-6; no reliable D call. V lost 5 bases, J lost 14 bases, and 16 bases lay in between. CDR3 size: 13 residues. CDR1 and CDR2 from the germline V gene are SEHNR and FQNEAQ (reference sequence). The CDR3 sequence: CASSTGLLGTLHF. The CDR3 coding sequence is TGTGCCAGCAGCACTGGTCTCCTTGGCACCCTCCACTTT.

This chain connects TRBV7-8 to TRBJ2-1, with 9 bases that match TRBD2. This CDR3 region has 15 residues. J was trimmed by 4 bases and V by 2 bases; bases with no gene match: 3. Germline V gene data show CDR1 as SGHVS and CDR2 as FQNEAQ. The CDR3 nucleotides read TGTGCCAGCAGCTTAAAGCTAGCGGGATACAATGAGCAGTTCTTC. Translated: CASSLKLAGYNEQFF.

This clone appeared a few times. V is TRBV27 and J is TRBJ1-1; 8 bases fit TRBD1. V was pared by 6 bases and J by 1 base, with 7 bases of the junction left unmatched. CDR1 and CDR2 (germline): MNHEY, SMNVEV (reference sequence). The CDR3 runs 15 residues. The CDR3 region is CASSRKGQGNTEAFF. The CDR3 DNA reads TGTGCCAGCAGCCGAAAAGGACAGGGGAACACTGAAGCTTTCTTT.

The count of this clone is one. The chain carries TRBV5-6 and TRBJ1-1, with D maybe TRBD1 (5 bases). V lost 2 bases and J 7 bases, leaving 12 bases between the germline ends. Germline values: CDR1 SGHDT, CDR2 YYEEEE. The CDR3 has 13 residues. In DNA form, the CDR3 reads TGTGCCAGCAGCTTACCCCGGGACCTTGAAGCTTTCTTT. Its translation is CASSLPRDLEAFF.

V is TRBV19 and J is TRBJ2-1; no reliable D call. Germline V lookup: CDR1 LNHDA, CDR2 SQIVND (reference sequence). This CDR3 has 18 amino acids. The V end lost 5 bases, the J end lost 8 bases, and 28 bases lay between the germline ends. Here the CDR3 reads CASSQLPAVAHRAHEQFF. CDR3 nucleotides: TGTGCCAGTAGTCAACTACCGGCAGTAGCACATCGGGCCCATGAGCAGTTCTTC.

The J gene is TRBJ1-5, the V gene TRBV6-1; D perhaps matches TRBD1 (6 bases). The CDR3 spans 14 residues. V lost 5 bases, J lost 1 base, and 9 bases lay in between. The germline CDR1 and CDR2 sequences are MNHNS and SASEGT. CDR3 coding DNA: TGTGCCAGCAGTCCAACAGGGAGCAATCAGCCCCAGCATTTT. Encoded protein: CASSPTGSNQPQHF.

The count of this clone is one. The chain has TRBV3-1 (or the pseudogene TRBV3-2) and TRBJ2-1, with 7 bases fitting TRBD2. This CDR3 is built from 18 residues. J gave up 4 bases and V 0 bases, and 12 bases lay outside the gene matches. Germline V gene data show CDR1 as LGHDT and CDR2 as YNNKEL (reference sequence). The CDR3 DNA reads TGTGCCAGCAGCCAAGATCCTTTCGCGGGAGCTACTTACAATGAGCAGTTCTTC. Amino acid sequence: CASSQDPFAGATYNEQFF.

This clone has a single count. The junction departs from the called germline gene at one end, perhaps through a read error. J is TRBJ2-5 and V is TRBV30; TRBD1 matches 12 bases. The CDR3 sequence is 15 residues long. CDR1 and CDR2 (germline): GTSNPN, SVGIG (reference sequence). CDR3 nucleotides: TGCGCGGTCTGGGGGACAGGGGGCTGGGGAGAGACCCAGTACTTC. Its translation is CAVWGTGGWGETQYF.

The rearrangement uses TRBV2 and TRBJ1-6, with TRBD1 as a possible D gene (6 bases). The CDR3 has 14 amino acids. The germline V and J ends were trimmed by 3 bases and 10 bases, with 13 bases remaining between them. Germline-derived CDR1 and CDR2 are SNHLY and FYNNEI. The CDR3 DNA reads as TGTGCCAGCAGTGAGGGGGGCTTTAGGTCACCCCTCCACTTT. Translation gives CASSEGGFRSPLHF.

The chain combines TRBV19 with TRBJ2-1, with TRBD2 matching 13 bases. The CDR3 is 15 amino acids. CDR1 LNHDA and CDR2 SQIVND come from the germline V gene (reference sequence). With 10 bases clipped from V and 2 bases from J, the junction kept 5 bases outside the gene matches. This CDR3 is CATRLAGGPYNEQFF. CDR3 coding DNA: TGTGCCACCCGACTAGCGGGAGGCCCCTACAATGAGCAGTTCTTC.

V is TRBV5-6 and J is TRBJ1-5; 9 bases map to TRBD1. The CDR3 loop spans 15 amino acids. Looked up from germline, CDR1 is SGHDT and CDR2 is YYEEEE. The junction had 7 bases not matched to a gene; V was cut back by 3 bases and J by 6 bases. This CDR3 reads CASSWGQGQGQPQHF. In DNA form, the CDR3 reads TGTGCCAGCAGCTGGGGACAGGGCCAGGGTCAGCCCCAGCATTTT.

The rearrangement uses TRBV5-1 and TRBJ1-4; D gene uncertain. Trimming pared 0 bases from V and 0 bases from J, leaving 9 bases between. Germline V gives CDR1 SGHRS, CDR2 YFSETQ. The CDR3 contains 16 residues. The CDR3 is CASSLDFSSTNEKLFF. Written as DNA, the CDR3 is TGCGCCAGCAGCTTGGACTTCTCTTCAACTAATGAAAAACTGTTTTTT.

This clone has a single count. The chain uses TRBV3-1 (or the pseudogene TRBV3-2) and TRBJ2-3; unclear D gene. The CDR3 has 15 amino acids. From germline, CDR1 is LGHDT and CDR2 YNNKEL (reference sequence). The ends were cut back, 1 base at V and 8 bases at J, with 16 bases in the middle. CDR3: CASSQGSAAVGTQYF. CDR3 DNA sequence: TGTGCCAGCAGCCAAGGGTCGGCTGCGGTCGGTACGCAGTATTTT.

The rearrangement uses TRBV6-2 or TRBV6-3 and TRBJ2-7; possible D gene TRBD2, 5 bases. Per germline, CDR1 MNHEY and CDR2 SVGEGT. This CDR3 comprises 15 residues. V was shortened by 0 bases and J by 5 bases, with 14 bases between the two germline ends. CDR3: CASSYSTTGPHEQYF. DNA for the CDR3: TGTGCCAGCAGTTACTCGACTACCGGGCCCCACGAGCAGTACTTC.

The V gene is TRBV7-2, the J gene TRBJ2-3; possibly TRBD1 for D (6 bases). Germline values: CDR1 SGHTA, CDR2 FQGNSA. Deletions cut 5 bases from V and 4 bases from J, with 10 bases between. The CDR3 loop spans 13 amino acids. CDR3 bases: TGTGCCAGCAGCGCTCCAGGGGCAGATACGCAGTATTTT. This gives the protein CASSAPGADTQYF.

The genes are TRBV6-2 or TRBV6-3 and TRBJ2-5; 10 bases agree with TRBD2. This CDR3 has 17 amino acids. Trimming at V came to 0 bases and at J to 4 bases, leaving 8 bases not matched to a gene. Germline CDR1 is MNHEY and CDR2 is SVGEGT. CDR3 region: CASSYSSGTSVLETQYF. CDR3 DNA: TGTGCCAGCAGTTACTCGTCAGGGACTAGCGTTTTAGAGACCCAGTACTTC.

The V call is TRBV7-8, the J call TRBJ2-1, with TRBD1 matching 7 bases. With 8 bases clipped from V and 9 bases from J, the junction kept 13 bases outside the gene matches. CDR1 is SGHVS and CDR2 is FQNEAQ in the germline V gene. This CDR3 is built from 14 residues. The CDR3, as DNA: TGTGCCAGCCACAGGGGAATACGGGGCAGTGAGCAGTTCTTC. Its translation is CASHRGIRGSEQFF.